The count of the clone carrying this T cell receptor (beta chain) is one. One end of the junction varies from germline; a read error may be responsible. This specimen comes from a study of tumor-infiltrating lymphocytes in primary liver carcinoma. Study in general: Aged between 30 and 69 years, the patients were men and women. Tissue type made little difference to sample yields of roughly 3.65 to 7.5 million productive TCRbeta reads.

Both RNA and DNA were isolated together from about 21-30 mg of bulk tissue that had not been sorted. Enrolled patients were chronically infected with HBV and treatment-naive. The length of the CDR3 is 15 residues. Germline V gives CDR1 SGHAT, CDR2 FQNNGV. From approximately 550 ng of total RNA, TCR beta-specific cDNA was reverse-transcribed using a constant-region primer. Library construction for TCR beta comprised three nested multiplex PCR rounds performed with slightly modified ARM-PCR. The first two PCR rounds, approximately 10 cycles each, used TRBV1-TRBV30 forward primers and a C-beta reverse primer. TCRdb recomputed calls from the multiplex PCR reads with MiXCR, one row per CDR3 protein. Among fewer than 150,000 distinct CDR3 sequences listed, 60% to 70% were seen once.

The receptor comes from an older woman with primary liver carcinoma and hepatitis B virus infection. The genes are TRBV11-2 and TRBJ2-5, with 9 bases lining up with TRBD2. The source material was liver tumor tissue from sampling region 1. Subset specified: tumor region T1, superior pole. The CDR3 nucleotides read TGTGTCAGCAGCGTGACTAGCGGTGTTATAGAGACCCAGTACTTC. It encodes CVSSVTSGVIETQYF.